This TCR beta chain derives from a study of monozygotic twins with inflammatory bowel disease. Germline V lookup: CDR1 MDHEN, CDR2 SYDVKM. CDR3 length equals 12 residues. Following a re-call of the 5' RACE reads, TCRdb has one entry per CDR3 protein and lacks DNA. In all, the sample yields fewer than 550,000 distinct CDR3 sequences. The chain recombines TRBV28 with TRBJ2-5; without DNA, the TCRdb call of TRBD2 cannot be checked. This TCR was recovered from a human donor with ulcerative colitis or Crohn's disease, or a healthy co-twin of an affected twin (not recorded which). The sample taken for sequencing was blood. The CDR3 is CASTGLGETQYF.